This record covers a single T cell receptor (beta chain). The CDR3 has 15 residues. The entry originates in a study of blood T cell repertoires in COVID-19. About the research overall: COVID-19 samples collected from the United States, Italy and Spain covered acute and convalescent phases. T cells, B-cell-depleted T cells, or PBMCs provided the cDNA or gDNA that served as material.

Original data processing: Using reference gene primer amplification, nucleated cell counts were estimated. The assay was immunoSEQ multiplex PCR, and TCRdb's table has in-frame clones only and misses some. The V and J calls and clone size were taken over from that table, and D and trimming were inferred from the DNA. The sample lists some 250,000 clones; roughly 80% were seen once. The source material was peripheral blood. This TCR was sampled from a woman aged 18-35 years with acute or convalescent COVID-19. This chain uses TRBV21-1 with TRBJ1-5; TRBD1 reflects the table's D call only, with no check against the DNA. TRBV21-1 is recorded as a pseudogene. This chain's CDR3 is CASSKVLGARQPQHF. CDR3 in DNA: TGTGCCAGCAGCAAAGTTTTGGGGGCGCGTCAGCCCCAGCATTTT.